A single sample is the source of the 23 T cell receptor beta chains below, sequenced in a study of blood T cell repertoires in COVID-19. Only in-frame clones appear in the TCRdb table, and some are missing; sequencing was by immunoSEQ multiplex PCR. The sample lists about 300,000 clones; about 85% were seen once. Sequencing was carried out using PBMCs or T cells enriched from blood (not recorded which). The receptor set was obtained from a woman aged 45 to 65 who had recovered from COVID-19.

J is TRBJ1-1 and V is TRBV19; TRBD1 aligns across 12 bases. Trimming removed 6 bases from V and 10 bases from J; junction bases left unmatched: 12. The CDR3 has 15 residues. Germline CDR1 LNHDA, CDR2 SQIVND (reference sequence). CDR3 nucleotide sequence: TGTGCCAGTAGATTTCCGGGACAGGGGGCAATCGGAGCTTTCTTT. As protein: CASRFPGQGAIGAFF. The variable domain in full, with the rest retrieved from reference TRBV19 and TRBJ1-1, is DGGITQSPKYLFRKEGQNVTLSCEQNLNHDAMYWYRQDPGQGLRLIYYSQIVNDFQKGDIAEGYSVSREKKESFPLTVTSAQKNPTAFYLCASRFPGQGAIGAFFGQGTRLTVV.

CDR3 in amino acids: CASSNTSGRALGTGELFF. The DNA of the CDR3 is TGTGCCAGCAGCAACACTAGCGGGAGGGCCCTAGGCACCGGGGAGCTGTTTTTT. The chain employs TRBV11-3 and TRBJ2-2; TRBD2 matches 13 bases. The V gene's germline CDR1 is SGHNT and CDR2 YENEEA. The trim removed 5 bases at V and 4 bases at J, leaving 10 bases unmatched. CDR3 length: 18 residues.

The chain combines TRBV30 with TRBJ1-3; the D gene is possibly TRBD1 (5 bases). V was clipped by 3 bases and J by 1 base, with 16 bases between them. This CDR3 is built from 16 residues. Germline CDR1 GTSNPN, CDR2 SVGIG (reference sequence). This chain's CDR3 is CAWSTIRRGSGNTIYF. CDR3 nucleotide sequence: TGTGCCTGGAGCACAATTCGGAGGGGATCTGGAAACACCATATATTTT.

V and J are TRBV4-1 and TRBJ1-1; tentatively, D is TRBD1 (5 bases). CDR3 size: 15 residues. Germline loops: CDR1 MGHRA, CDR2 YSYEKL. V dropped 2 bases and J dropped 1 base, with 11 bases sitting between them. The CDR3 DNA follows: TGCGCCAGCAGCCAAACCCAGGGTACGAACACTGAAGCTTTCTTT. Its translation: CASSQTQGTNTEAFF.

The chain carries TRBV29-1 and TRBJ2-3, with D perhaps matching TRBD1 (5 bases). The CDR3 is made up of 13 amino acids. The V and J ends lost 6 bases and 3 bases respectively, with 13 bases between them. The germline CDR1 and CDR2 sequences are SQVTM and ANQGSEA. The CDR3 DNA reads as TGCAGCGTAAAGGGGCAGGGTACAGATACGCAGTATTTT. Its translation: CSVKGQGTDTQYF.

V and J are TRBV30 and TRBJ2-1; 8 nucleotides match TRBD2. J was trimmed by 4 bases and V by 5 bases; bases with no gene match: 10. There are 15 residues in the CDR3. Germline V gene sequence: CDR1 GTSNPN, CDR2 SVGIG (reference sequence). CDR3 region: CAWSSGTRRYNEQFF. The DNA for the CDR3 is TGTGCCTGGTCTTCCGGGACTAGGCGATACAATGAGCAGTTCTTC. Looking up the rest from reference TRBV30 and TRBJ2-1 gives the full variable domain: SQTIHQWPATLVQPVGSPLSLECTVEGTSNPNLYWYRQAAGRGLQLLFYSVGIGQISSEVPQNLSASRPQDRQFILSSKKLLLSDSGFYLCAWSSGTRRYNEQFFGPGTRLTVL.

The V and J genes are TRBV7-9 and TRBJ1-2; no clear D gene. This CDR3 contains 15 residues. Trimming removed 0 bases from V and 6 bases from J, with 14 bases in between. The germline V gene encodes CDR1 SEHNR and CDR2 FQNEAQ (reference sequence). The CDR3 spells CASSLAEQMSHGYTF. In DNA form, the CDR3 reads TGTGCCAGCAGCTTAGCCGAACAAATGTCCCATGGCTACACCTTC.

This chain uses TRBV7-6 with TRBJ2-1; 8 positions match TRBD2. This CDR3 spans 16 amino acids. V was pared by 3 bases and J by 0 bases, with 4 bases of the junction left unmatched. Looked up from germline, CDR1 is SGHVS and CDR2 is FNYEAQ. The CDR3 is CASSFDLAGSYNEQFF. The CDR3 DNA reads TGTGCCAGCAGCTTCGATCTAGCGGGCTCCTACAATGAGCAGTTCTTC.

V is TRBV30 and J is TRBJ2-7; tentatively, D is TRBD1 (6 bases). Trimming cost V 0 bases and J 4 bases, with 13 bases left between them. CDR3 size: 14 residues. CDR1 and CDR2 (germline): GTSNPN, SVGIG (reference sequence). CDR3 in DNA: TGTGCCTGGAGTGTCCCACCAGGGGCGTACGAGCAGTACTTC. Translated: CAWSVPPGAYEQYF.

This clone was recorded only once. V gene TRBV30 combines with J gene TRBJ1-1; TRBD1 is a possible D gene (5 bases). Germline V gene lookup returns CDR1 GTSNPN and CDR2 SVGIG (reference sequence). Trimming shortened V by 2 bases and J by 4 bases, and 11 bases separated the two germline ends. There are 13 residues in the CDR3. The DNA for the CDR3 is TGTGCCTGGAGTCAGGGCCCGGGCACTGAAGCTTTCTTT. It yields the protein CAWSQGPGTEAFF. Full variable domain (missing parts from reference TRBV30 and TRBJ1-1): SQTIHQWPATLVQPVGSPLSLECTVEGTSNPNLYWYRQAAGRGLQLLFYSVGIGQISSEVPQNLSASRPQDRQFILSSKKLLLSDSGFYLCAWSQGPGTEAFFGQGTRLTVV.

CDR3 protein: CASSLAGGAGELFF. CDR3 sequence (DNA): TGTGCCAGCAGCTTAGCGGGAGGGGCCGGGGAGCTGTTTTTT. The chain has TRBV11-3 and TRBJ2-2, with 8 nucleotides matching TRBD2. The V segment lost 1 base and the J segment 6 bases; nucleotides outside the gene matches: 1. CDR3 size: 14 residues. Germline V gene sequence: CDR1 SGHNT, CDR2 YENEEA.

The rearrangement joins TRBV5-1 to TRBJ2-7; 7 nucleotides line up with TRBD2. The V gene end was trimmed by 0 bases and the J gene end by 1 base; junction bases not matched to a gene: 7. Germline-derived CDR1 and CDR2 are SGHRS and YFSETQ. CDR3 length equals 16 residues. CDR3 coding DNA: TGCGCCAGCAGCTTGGGTGGGCGGGGGAAATCCTACGAGCAGTACTTC. Its protein is CASSLGGRGKSYEQYF.

This sequence joins TRBV7-9 and TRBJ1-3; TRBD1 matches 7 bases. This CDR3 is 15 amino acids long. J gave up 0 bases and V 5 bases, and 4 bases lay outside the gene matches. Looked up from germline, CDR1 is SEHNR and CDR2 is FQNEAQ (reference sequence). CDR3 coding DNA: TGTGCCAGCAGCATTGGACAGGCCTCTGGAAACACCATATATTTT. It is translated as CASSIGQASGNTIYF.

This clone was detected once. The V call is TRBV4-2, the J call TRBJ1-1; D is undetermined. V was trimmed by 8 bases and J by 1 base, leaving 17 bases between them. The germline CDR1 and CDR2 sequences are LGHNA and YNFKEQ. The CDR3 is 15 residues long. In nucleotides, the CDR3 is TGTGCCAGCCGAGGGTACAGAGAGCAGAACACTGAAGCTTTCTTT. Translated: CASRGYREQNTEAFF.

As for this clone: At the DNA level, this CDR3 is encoded by other sequences in the same sample as well. The rearrangement links TRBV7-9 to TRBJ2-7; no firm D call. Germline V CDR1 and CDR2: SEHNR, FQNEAQ (reference sequence). The germline V and J ends were trimmed by 1 base and 4 bases, with 5 bases remaining between them. CDR3 size: 12 residues. DNA for the CDR3: TGTGCCAGCAGCTTAGGGGCTTACGAGCAGTACTTC. Translation gives CASSLGAYEQYF.

The chain joins TRBV27 to TRBJ1-5; 7 bases are shared with TRBD1. CDR3 length: 16 residues. The germline CDR1 and CDR2 sequences are MNHEY and SMNVEV (reference sequence). With V trimmed by 4 bases and J by 5 bases, 11 bases remained unmatched. CDR3 loop: CASSSRRRQGDQPQHF. CDR3 bases: TGTGCCAGCAGTTCCCGCCGTCGACAGGGAGATCAGCCCCAGCATTTT.

CDR3 nucleotide sequence: TGTGCCAGCAGCTTAGCGCTGGGAGGTACTAATGAAAAACTGTTTTTT. Encoded protein: CASSLALGGTNEKLFF. The chain couples TRBV7-9 to TRBJ1-4; D call uncertain. Germline V gene data show CDR1 as SEHNR and CDR2 as FQNEAQ (reference sequence). This CDR3 is 16 amino acids long. Trimming took off 0 bases at V and 2 bases at J, with 10 bases between the two ends.

CDR3 sequence reads: CASSPEGAEYGYTF. The CDR3 coding sequence is TGCGCCAGCAGCCCGGAGGGGGCGGAATATGGCTACACCTTC. This rearrangement joins TRBV5-1 to TRBJ1-2; 7 bases agree with TRBD1. The CDR3 loop spans 14 amino acids. Trimming at V came to 4 bases and at J to 5 bases, leaving 8 bases not matched to a gene. Germline CDR1 SGHRS, CDR2 YFSETQ.

The V call is TRBV19, the J call TRBJ2-1; 13 bases align to TRBD2. The CDR3 runs 16 residues. Germline V lookup: CDR1 LNHDA, CDR2 SQIVND (reference sequence). Trimming took 6 bases from V and 4 from J; bases not matched to a gene: 6. The CDR3 loop reads CASSEGLAGTYNEQFF. The CDR3 DNA reads TGTGCCAGTAGCGAGGGACTAGCGGGAACTTACAATGAGCAGTTCTTC.

This clone occurred a few times. The gene calls are TRBV6-5 and TRBJ1-1; 8 bases line up with TRBD1. There are 14 residues in the CDR3. Germline CDR1 is MNHEY and CDR2 is SVGAGI. V lost 6 bases and J lost 4; bases outside the gene matches: 7. The CDR3 sequence: CASRSGTGATEAFF. CDR3 sequence (DNA): TGTGCCAGCAGGTCCGGGACAGGAGCCACTGAAGCTTTCTTT.

This clone was seen only a few times. This chain connects TRBV4-1 to TRBJ2-1; 7 bases line up with TRBD2. J was trimmed by 13 bases and V by 1 base; bases with no gene match: 19. The CDR3 totals 17 residues. Germline V lookup: CDR1 MGHRA, CDR2 YSYEKL. CDR3 DNA sequence: TGCGCCAGCAGCCAAGTCAACCTAGCGGTGGGTTTTAATCGTCAGTTCTTC. Residues: CASSQVNLAVGFNRQFF.

This rearrangement joins TRBV30 to TRBJ1-2; D gene uncertain. Germline V gene sequence: CDR1 GTSNPN, CDR2 SVGIG (reference sequence). The CDR3 totals 14 residues. Between the trimmed V and J ends, which lost 4 bases and 4 bases, there was a span of 16 bases. CDR3 sequence reads: CAWKSGVQVYGYTF. In nucleotides, the CDR3 is TGTGCCTGGAAGTCCGGGGTTCAAGTCTATGGCTACACCTTC.

The chain joins TRBV5-8 to TRBJ2-7, with 9 bases lining up with TRBD1. The germline gives CDR1 SGHTS, CDR2 YDEGEE. The CDR3 spans 15 residues. J was trimmed by 6 bases and V by 4 bases; bases with no gene match: 11. The CDR3, as DNA: TGTGCCAGCAGCACCGGGACAGGGTTTTTCTCCGAGCAGTACTTC. Its translation is CASSTGTGFFSEQYF.